This T cell receptor (beta chain) was documented in a study of OX40 agonist ivuxolimab in advanced cancers. Profiled with immunoSEQ multiplex PCR; TCRdb holds only in-frame clones, not every one. The table has about 64,000 clones, 80% to 90% seen once. Germline-derived CDR1 and CDR2 are KGHSH and LQKENI. V was pared by 2 bases and J by 4 bases, with 9 bases between. There are 14 residues in the CDR3. The V call is TRBV18, the J call TRBJ1-3; D not resolved. The specimen comprised CD4+ or CD8+ T cells sorted from blood, sampled in a trial of the OX40 agonist ivuxolimab. The TCR comes from an adult with an advanced solid tumor such as melanoma, head and neck, liver or kidney cancer. DNA of the CDR3: TGTGCCAGCTCACCAGGGTTTTTCGGAAACACCATATATTTT. This sequence encodes CASSPGFFGNTIYF.